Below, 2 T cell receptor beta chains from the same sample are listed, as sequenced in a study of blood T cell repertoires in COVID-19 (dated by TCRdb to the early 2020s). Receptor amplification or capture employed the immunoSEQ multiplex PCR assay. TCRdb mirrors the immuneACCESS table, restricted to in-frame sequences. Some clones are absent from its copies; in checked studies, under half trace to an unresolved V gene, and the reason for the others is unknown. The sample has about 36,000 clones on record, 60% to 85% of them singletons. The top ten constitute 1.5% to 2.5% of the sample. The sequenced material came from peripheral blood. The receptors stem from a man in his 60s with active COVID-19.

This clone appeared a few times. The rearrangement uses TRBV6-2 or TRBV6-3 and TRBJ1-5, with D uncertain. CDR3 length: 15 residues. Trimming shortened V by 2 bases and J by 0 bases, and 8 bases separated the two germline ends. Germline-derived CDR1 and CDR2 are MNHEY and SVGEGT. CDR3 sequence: CASSYAAVSNQPQHF. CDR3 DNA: TGTGCCAGCAGTTACGCGGCAGTTAGCAATCAGCCCCAGCATTTT.

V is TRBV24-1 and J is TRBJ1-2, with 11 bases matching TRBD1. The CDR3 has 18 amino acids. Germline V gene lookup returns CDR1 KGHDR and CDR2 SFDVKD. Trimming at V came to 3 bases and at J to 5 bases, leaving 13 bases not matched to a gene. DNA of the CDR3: TGTGCCACCAGTGATCGCTCTACCGGGACAGGGGGTCGATATGGCTACACCTTC. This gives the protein CATSDRSTGTGGRYGYTF.